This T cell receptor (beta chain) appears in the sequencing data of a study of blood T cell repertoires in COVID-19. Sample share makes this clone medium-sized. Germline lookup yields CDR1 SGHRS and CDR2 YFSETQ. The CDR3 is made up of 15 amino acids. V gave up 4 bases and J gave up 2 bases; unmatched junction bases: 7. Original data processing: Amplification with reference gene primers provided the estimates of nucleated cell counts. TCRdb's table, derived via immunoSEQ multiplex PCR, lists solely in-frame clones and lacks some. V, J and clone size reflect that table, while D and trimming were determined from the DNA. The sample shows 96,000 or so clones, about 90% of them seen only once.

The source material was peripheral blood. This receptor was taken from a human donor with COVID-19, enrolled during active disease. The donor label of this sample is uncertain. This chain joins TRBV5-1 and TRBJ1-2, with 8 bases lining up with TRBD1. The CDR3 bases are TGCGCCAGCAGCCCGGTTTGGACAGGGAACTATGGCTACACCTTC. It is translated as CASSPVWTGNYGYTF. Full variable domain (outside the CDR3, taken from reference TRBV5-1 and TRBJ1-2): KAGVTQTPRYLIKTRGQQVTLSCSPISGHRSVSWYQQTPGQGLQFLFEYFSETQRNKGNFPGRFSGRQFSNSRSEMNVSTLELGDSALYLCASSPVWTGNYGYTFGSGTRLTVV.